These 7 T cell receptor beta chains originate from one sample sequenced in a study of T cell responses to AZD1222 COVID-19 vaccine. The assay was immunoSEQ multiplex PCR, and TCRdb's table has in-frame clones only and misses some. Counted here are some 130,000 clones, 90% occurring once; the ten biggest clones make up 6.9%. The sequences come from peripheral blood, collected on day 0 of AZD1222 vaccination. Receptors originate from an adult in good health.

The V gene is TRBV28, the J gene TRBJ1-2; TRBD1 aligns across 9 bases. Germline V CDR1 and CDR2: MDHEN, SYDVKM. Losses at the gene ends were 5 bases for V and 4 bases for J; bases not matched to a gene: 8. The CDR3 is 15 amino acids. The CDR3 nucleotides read TGTGCCAGCAGTCTGCAGGGACAGGGTCCCTATGGCTACACCTTC. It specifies CASSLQGQGPYGYTF.

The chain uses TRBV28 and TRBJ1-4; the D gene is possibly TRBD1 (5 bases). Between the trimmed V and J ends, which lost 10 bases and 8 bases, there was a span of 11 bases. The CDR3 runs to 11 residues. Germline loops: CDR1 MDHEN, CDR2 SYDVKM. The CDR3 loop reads CATRVREKLFF. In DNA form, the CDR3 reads TGTGCCACCAGGGTTAGGGAAAAACTGTTTTTT.

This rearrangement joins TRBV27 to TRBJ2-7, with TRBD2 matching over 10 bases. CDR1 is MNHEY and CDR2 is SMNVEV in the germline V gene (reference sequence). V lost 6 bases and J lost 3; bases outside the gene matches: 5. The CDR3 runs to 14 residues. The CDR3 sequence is CASSGLAENYEQYF. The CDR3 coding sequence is TGTGCCAGCAGCGGACTAGCGGAGAACTACGAGCAGTACTTC.

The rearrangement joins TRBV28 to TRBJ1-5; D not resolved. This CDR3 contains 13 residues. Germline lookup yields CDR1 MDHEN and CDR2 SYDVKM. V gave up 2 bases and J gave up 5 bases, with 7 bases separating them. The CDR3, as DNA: TGTGCCAGCAGTTTAGCGCTCCATCAGCCCCAGCATTTT. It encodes CASSLALHQPQHF.

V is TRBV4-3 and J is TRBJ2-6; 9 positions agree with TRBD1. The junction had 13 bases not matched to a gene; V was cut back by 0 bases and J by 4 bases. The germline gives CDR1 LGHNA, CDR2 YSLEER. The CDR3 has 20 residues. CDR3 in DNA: TGCGCCAGCAGCCAAGATTTTGGCCTGACAGGGGGTGCCGGGGCCAACGTCCTGACTTTC. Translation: CASSQDFGLTGGAGANVLTF.

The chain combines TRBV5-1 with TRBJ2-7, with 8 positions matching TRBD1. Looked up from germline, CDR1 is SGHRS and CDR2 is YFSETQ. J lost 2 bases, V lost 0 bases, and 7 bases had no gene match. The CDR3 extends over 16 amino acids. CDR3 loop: CASSLGQGTLAYEQYF. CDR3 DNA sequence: TGCGCCAGCAGCTTGGGACAGGGGACCCTAGCCTACGAGCAGTACTTC.

The CDR3 here is CASSVEQVTYNEQFF. CDR3 nucleotide sequence: TGTGCCAGCAGCGTGGAACAGGTAACCTACAATGAGCAGTTCTTC. The chain has TRBV9 and TRBJ2-1; possible D gene TRBD1, 5 bases. V was clipped by 2 bases and J by 2 bases, with 11 bases between them. The germline V gene encodes CDR1 SGDLS and CDR2 YYNGEE. This CDR3 has 15 amino acids.